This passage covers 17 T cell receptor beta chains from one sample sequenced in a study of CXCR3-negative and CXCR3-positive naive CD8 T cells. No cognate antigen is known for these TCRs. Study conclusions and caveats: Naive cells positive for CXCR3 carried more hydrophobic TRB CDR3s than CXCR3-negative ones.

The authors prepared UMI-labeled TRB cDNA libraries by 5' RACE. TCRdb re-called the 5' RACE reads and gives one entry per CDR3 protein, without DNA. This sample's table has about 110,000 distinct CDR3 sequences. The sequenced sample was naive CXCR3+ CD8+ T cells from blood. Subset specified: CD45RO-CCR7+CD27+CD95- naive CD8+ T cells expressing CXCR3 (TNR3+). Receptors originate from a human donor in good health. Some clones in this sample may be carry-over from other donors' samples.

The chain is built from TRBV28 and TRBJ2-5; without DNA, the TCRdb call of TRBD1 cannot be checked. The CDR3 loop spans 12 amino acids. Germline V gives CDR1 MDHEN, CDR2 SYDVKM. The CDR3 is CASSLGPTAQYF.

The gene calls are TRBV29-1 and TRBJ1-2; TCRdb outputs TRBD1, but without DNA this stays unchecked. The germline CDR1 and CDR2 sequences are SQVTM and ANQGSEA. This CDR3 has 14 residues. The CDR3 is CSVLRTGDNYGYTF.

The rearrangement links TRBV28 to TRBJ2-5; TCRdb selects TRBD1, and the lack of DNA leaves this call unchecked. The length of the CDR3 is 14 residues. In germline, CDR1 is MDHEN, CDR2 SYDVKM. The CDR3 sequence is CASSLLQGRETQYF.

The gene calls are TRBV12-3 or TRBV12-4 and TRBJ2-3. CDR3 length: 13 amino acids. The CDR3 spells CASSQAAKDTQYF.

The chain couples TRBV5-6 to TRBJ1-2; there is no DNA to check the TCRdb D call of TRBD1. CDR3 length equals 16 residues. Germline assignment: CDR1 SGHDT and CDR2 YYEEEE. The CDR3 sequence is CASTTLTQGANYGYTF. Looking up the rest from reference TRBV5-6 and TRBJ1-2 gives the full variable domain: DAGVTQSPTHLIKTRGQQVTLRCSPKSGHDTVSWYQQALGQGPQFIFQYYEEEERQRGNFPDRFSGHQFPNYSSELNVNALLLGDSALYLCASTTLTQGANYGYTFGSGTRLTVV.

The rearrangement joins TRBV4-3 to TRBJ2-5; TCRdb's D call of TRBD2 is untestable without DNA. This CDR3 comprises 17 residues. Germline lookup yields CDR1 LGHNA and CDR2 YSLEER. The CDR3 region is CASSQDYAGGPQETQYF.

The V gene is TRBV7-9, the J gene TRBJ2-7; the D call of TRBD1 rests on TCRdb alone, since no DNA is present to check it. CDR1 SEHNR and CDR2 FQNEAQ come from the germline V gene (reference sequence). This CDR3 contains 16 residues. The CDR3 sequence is CASSLQVGRGFYEQYF.

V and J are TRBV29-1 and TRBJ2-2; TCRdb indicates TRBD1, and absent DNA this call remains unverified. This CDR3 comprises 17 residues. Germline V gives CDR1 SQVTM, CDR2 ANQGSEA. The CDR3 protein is CSVEPLTTGEPTGELFF.

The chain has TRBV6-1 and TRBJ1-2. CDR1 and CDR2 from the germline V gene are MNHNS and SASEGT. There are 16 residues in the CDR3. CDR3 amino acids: CASSNRGGPSNYGYTF.

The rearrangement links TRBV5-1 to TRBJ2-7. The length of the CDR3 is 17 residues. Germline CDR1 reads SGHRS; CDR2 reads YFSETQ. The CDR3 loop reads CASSLDGEYEWGGEQYF.

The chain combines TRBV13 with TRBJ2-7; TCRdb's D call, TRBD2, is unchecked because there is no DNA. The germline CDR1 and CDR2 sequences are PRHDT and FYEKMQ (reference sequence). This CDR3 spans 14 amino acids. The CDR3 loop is CVSSLEGPSYEQYF.

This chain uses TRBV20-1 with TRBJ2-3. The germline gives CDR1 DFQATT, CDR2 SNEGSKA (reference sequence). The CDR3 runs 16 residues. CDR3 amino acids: CSARSLDQTPTDTQYF.

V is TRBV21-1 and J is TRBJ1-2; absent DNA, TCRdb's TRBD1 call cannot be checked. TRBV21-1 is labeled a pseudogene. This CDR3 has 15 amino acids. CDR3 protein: CASSCPLTDNYGYTF.

This CDR3 reads CASSLGTGGVVSGGELFF. The V gene is TRBV7-9, the J gene TRBJ2-2; TCRdb lists TRBD1, though no DNA is available to test this call. The germline gives CDR1 SEHNR, CDR2 FQNEAQ (reference sequence). This CDR3 region has 18 residues. The full variable domain, completed using reference TRBV7-9 and TRBJ2-2, is DTGVSQNPRHKITKRGQNVTFRCDPISEHNRLYWYRQTLGQGPEFLTYFQNEAQLEKSRLLSDRFSAERPKGSFSTLEIQRTEQGDSAMYLCASSLGTGGVVSGGELFFGEGSRLTVL.

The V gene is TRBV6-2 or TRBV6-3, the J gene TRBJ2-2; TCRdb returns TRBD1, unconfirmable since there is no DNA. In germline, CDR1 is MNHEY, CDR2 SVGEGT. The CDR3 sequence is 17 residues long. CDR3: CASSYSNRDRNTGELFF.

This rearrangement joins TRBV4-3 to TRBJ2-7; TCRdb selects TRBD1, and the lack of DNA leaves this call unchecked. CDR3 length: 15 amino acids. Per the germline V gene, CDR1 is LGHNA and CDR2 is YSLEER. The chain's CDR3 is CASSQDLRGAYEQYF.

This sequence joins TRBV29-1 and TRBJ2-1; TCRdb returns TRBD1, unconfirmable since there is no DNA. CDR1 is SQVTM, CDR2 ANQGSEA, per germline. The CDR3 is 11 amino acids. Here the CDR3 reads CSVTHGTGEFF.